The following is a T cell receptor beta chain sequence with its context. This clonotype was observed a handful of times. Its recognized antigen is unknown. The input lacks base qualities; no much larger clone sits a single base away. The library came from RT-PCR. The listed sequencing device is Illumina HiSeq 2500. Using fastp trimming at Q25 and MiXCR clonotype assembly, TCRdb reanalyzed the public sequencing data and kept in-frame beta chains. Rows with a matching CDR3 protein are joined into one entry that keeps the most common DNA and genes. The sample table lists 650,000 to 800,000 distinct CDR3 sequences, approximately 13% of them with a count of one. The ten largest clones represent 5.5% to 7% of the sample. This sample is drawn from a study of response to subunit inactivated influenza vaccine (dated by TCRdb to 2017 to 2018). About the investigation overall: Deep quantitative profiling of the T cell receptor repertoire was used in the study to follow responses to a trivalent subunit inactivated influenza vaccine. The full study reports these points: The authors proposed that each seasonal influenza vaccination may bring in only a limited number of new T cells.

The CDR3 runs 13 amino acids, cysteine and phenylalanine included. Only CDR3 DNA remains: 39 bases, in frame from the first base. Trimming at the junction amounts to 0 bases on V and 6 bases on J, and the germline ends lie 9 bases apart. The germline V gene (reference sequence) yields LGHDT for CDR1 and YNNKEL for CDR2. The sequencing used PBMCs from blood, collected 14 days before vaccination. Rearrangement joined TRBV3-1 to TRBJ2-7, with the D gene call left open. This sequence was found in a man aged 45-65 years who received an inactivated influenza vaccine. Donor details come from another sample of the same person, matched by shared clones. In nucleotides, the sequence is TGTGCCAGCAGCCAAGATCAAGGCCGCGAGCAGTACTTC. It encodes CASSQDQGREQYF.